These 27 T cell receptor beta chains were sequenced from one sample in a study of T cell repertoires in cytomegalovirus infection. TCRdb ran MiXCR on the reads and lists one entry per CDR3 protein. The data contain roughly 280,000 distinct CDR3 sequences, around 8.7% of them seen just once; the ten biggest clones take up about 15%. Sequencing was done on a sample of PBMCs. The receptor source for this set is a human donor in good health (CMV status not recorded). Some clones in this sample may be carry-over from other donors' samples.

CDR3 residues: CAISEDGNYGYTF. CDR3 bases: TGTGCCATCAGCGAGGACGGCAACTATGGCTACACCTTC. The chain has TRBV10-3 and TRBJ1-2; D is ambiguous. Germline V lookup: CDR1 ENHRY, CDR2 SYGVKD. CDR3 size: 13 residues. V was cut by 6 bases and J by 2 bases, with 10 bases left in between.

There are many counts of this clonotype. This chain joins TRBV6-2 or TRBV6-3 and TRBJ2-1; a weak D match, TRBD2 (6 bases). From germline, CDR1 is MNHEY and CDR2 SVGEGT. The CDR3 spans 16 residues. V was pared by 1 base and J by 0 bases, with 10 bases between. CDR3 amino acids: CASSYWGGISYNEQFF. CDR3 sequence (DNA): TGTGCCAGCAGTTACTGGGGCGGGATCTCCTACAATGAGCAGTTCTTC.

In its sample, this clonotype was seen a few times. The V call is TRBV3-1, the J call TRBJ2-2; D remains ambiguous. V lost 0 bases and J 5 bases, leaving 19 bases between the germline ends. The CDR3 length is 18 residues. Looked up from germline, CDR1 is LGHDT and CDR2 is YNNKEL (reference sequence). The CDR3 reads CASSQESHLRVFTGELFF. CDR3 nucleotides: TGTGCCAGCAGCCAAGAGTCTCACCTGAGAGTGTTTACCGGGGAGCTGTTTTTT.

The table lists this clonotype with a few counts. The CDR3, as DNA: TGTGCCAGCAGCTTAGGGGACCGGACAGGGGACTATGGCTACACCTTC. This encodes CASSLGDRTGDYGYTF. The rearrangement links TRBV7-8 to TRBJ1-2; 9 bases agree with TRBD1. Germline assignment: CDR1 SGHVS and CDR2 FQNEAQ. Trimming cost V 1 base and J 3 bases; bases outside gene matches: 6. This CDR3 has 16 amino acids. Supplemented by reference TRBV7-8 and TRBJ1-2, the full variable domain reads GAGVSQSPRYKVAKRGQDVALRCDPISGHVSLFWYQQALGQGPEFLTYFQNEAQLDKSGLPSDRFFAERPEGSVSTLKIQRTQQEDSAVYLCASSLGDRTGDYGYTFGSGTRLTVV.

This clonotype was detected a few times. This chain uses TRBV29-1 with TRBJ2-2; 7 bases agree with TRBD2. This CDR3 contains 14 residues. Germline V gene data show CDR1 as SQVTM and CDR2 as ANQGSEA. Losses at the gene ends were 5 bases for V and 6 bases for J; bases not matched to a gene: 9. CDR3 sequence reads: CSVSLGGDSGELFF. CDR3 DNA: TGCAGCGTTTCTTTGGGGGGGGACTCCGGGGAGCTGTTTTTT.

This clonotype has just one count. CDR3 sequence reads: CASSILGSGSYGYTF. CDR3 DNA: TGTGCCAGTAGTATCCTCGGTAGCGGCAGCTATGGCTACACCTTC. The chain has TRBV19 and TRBJ1-2; the D is unclear. The CDR3 runs 15 residues. Trimming left V 3 bases short and J 4 bases short, with 15 bases between. Germline V gives CDR1 LNHDA, CDR2 SQIVND (reference sequence).

This clonotype has only a few counts. The chain couples TRBV6-8 to TRBJ1-1; D gene ambiguous. Germline CDR1 MNHGY, CDR2 SAAAGT. Trimming cost V 0 bases and J 1 base, with 9 bases left between them. This CDR3 is built from 15 residues. Here the CDR3 DNA reads TGTGCCAGCAGTTACTCCGGGTCCCGGAACACTGAAGCTTTCTTT. Translation: CASSYSGSRNTEAFF.

This clonotype was counted ten times or more. The V gene is TRBV20-1, the J gene TRBJ2-7; the D call may be TRBD1 or TRBD2 (6 bases each). CDR3 length: 14 amino acids. The V gene lost 5 bases and the J gene lost 7 bases, with 21 bases spanning the gap. Germline lookup yields CDR1 DFQATT and CDR2 SNEGSKA (reference sequence). CDR3 bases: TGCAGTGCTCCACTCAGCAGGGGAGGAGGAGAGCAGTACTTC. It translates to CSAPLSRGGGEQYF.

This clonotype was picked up many times. The V call is TRBV5-5, the J call TRBJ1-6; D gene uncertain. In germline, CDR1 is SGHKS, CDR2 YYEKEE (reference sequence). The length of the CDR3 is 16 residues. V lost 3 bases and J 9 bases, leaving 19 bases between the germline ends. The CDR3 here is CASSWTPTAEGSPLHF. The CDR3 coding sequence is TGTGCCAGCAGCTGGACGCCGACGGCGGAAGGTTCACCCCTCCACTTT.

In its sample, this clonotype was seen many times. V is TRBV7-2 and J is TRBJ2-3; 8 positions match TRBD1. This CDR3 is built from 15 residues. The germline gives CDR1 SGHTA, CDR2 FQGNSA. V lost 5 bases, J lost 5 bases, and 9 bases stayed unmatched. The CDR3: CASSLRQGTLDTQYF. The CDR3 nucleotides are TGTGCCAGCAGCCTGAGACAGGGGACGTTAGATACGCAGTATTTT.

This clonotype has at least ten counts. The gene calls are TRBV7-2 and TRBJ1-4; TRBD1 is a possible D gene (6 bases). Germline V CDR1 and CDR2: SGHTA, FQGNSA. This CDR3 is 15 amino acids long. Trimming stripped 1 base from V and 8 bases from J, with 14 bases between. The CDR3 coding sequence is TGTGCCAGCAGCTTAGGCGCCAGGGGTAGGGAAAAACTGTTTTTT. The encoded protein is CASSLGARGREKLFF.

Many counts were recorded for this clonotype. The chain combines TRBV7-8 with TRBJ2-3; D perhaps matches TRBD1 (5 bases). CDR3 length: 15 residues. Germline V gene sequence: CDR1 SGHVS, CDR2 FQNEAQ. With 8 bases removed from V and 2 bases from J, the gap between germline ends came to 17 bases. The CDR3 reads CASGRPGRDTDTQYF. The CDR3 nucleotides read TGTGCCAGCGGCAGGCCGGGCAGGGACACAGATACGCAGTATTTT.

This clonotype occurred a few times. The chain uses TRBV7-2 and TRBJ2-3; TRBD1 matches 8 bases. The CDR3 sequence is 14 residues long. The germline CDR1 and CDR2 sequences are SGHTA and FQGNSA. Losses at the gene ends were 2 bases for V and 5 bases for J; bases not matched to a gene: 3. CDR3 DNA sequence: TGTGCCAGCAGCTTACTACAGGGGGAAGATACGCAGTATTTT. Its protein product is CASSLLQGEDTQYF.

This clonotype was picked up a small number of times. V is TRBV6-1 and J is TRBJ2-4; D may match TRBD1 or TRBD2 (5 bases each). Trimming shortened V by 4 bases and J by 0 bases, and 10 bases separated the two germline ends. The CDR3 length is 15 residues. The germline V gene encodes CDR1 MNHNS and CDR2 SASEGT. This CDR3 is CASSGGMLAKNIQYF. The CDR3 nucleotides read TGTGCCAGCAGTGGGGGGATGCTAGCCAAAAACATTCAGTACTTC.

This clonotype turned up a few times. The chain has TRBV23-1 and TRBJ2-7; tentative D call: TRBD2 (5 bases). TRBV23-1 has ORF status, its function being uncertain. V was shortened by 0 bases and J by 3 bases, with 9 bases between the two germline ends. This CDR3 is built from 14 residues. CDR3 region: CASSQSDGSYEQYF. As DNA, the CDR3 is TGCGCCAGCAGTCAATCGGATGGGAGCTACGAGCAGTACTTC.

This clonotype showed up many times. The genes are TRBV7-2 and TRBJ2-5, with TRBD1 matching 7 bases. CDR1 and CDR2 (germline): SGHTA, FQGNSA. Germline trimming cut 4 bases from V and 5 bases from J; bases unmatched to any gene: 10. This CDR3 contains 15 residues. The CDR3 region is CASSWDRDSRETQYF. DNA of the CDR3: TGTGCCAGCAGCTGGGACCGGGACAGTCGGGAGACCCAGTACTTC.

This clonotype was detected ten times or more. The chain is built from TRBV7-2 and TRBJ1-1; the match to TRBD1 covers 10 bases. With 5 bases clipped from V and 5 bases from J, the junction kept 5 bases outside the gene matches. The germline CDR1 and CDR2 sequences are SGHTA and FQGNSA. The CDR3 contains 14 residues. The CDR3 DNA reads TGTGCCAGCAGCATCGACAGGGGGCGGACTGAAGCTTTCTTT. This sequence encodes CASSIDRGRTEAFF. Combining the CDR3 with reference TRBV7-2 and TRBJ1-1 gives the whole variable domain GAGVSQSPSNKVTEKGKDVELRCDPISGHTALYWYRQSLGQGLEFLIYFQGNSAPDKSGLPSDRFSAERTGGSVSTLTIQRTQQEDSAVYLCASSIDRGRTEAFFGQGTRLTVV.

This clonotype came up many times. This chain connects TRBV7-2 to TRBJ1-2; TRBD1 aligns across 8 bases. The V gene's germline CDR1 is SGHTA and CDR2 FQGNSA. V trimming: 5 bases; J trimming: 4 bases; junction bases outside the gene matches: 3. The CDR3 runs to 13 residues. The CDR3 loop reads CASSRQGTYGYTF. The CDR3 DNA sequence: TGTGCCAGCAGCCGACAGGGGACCTATGGCTACACCTTC.

This clonotype was seen at least ten times. The J gene is TRBJ2-4, the V gene TRBV20-1, with 9 bases fitting TRBD2. This CDR3 has 15 amino acids. Losses at the gene ends were 6 bases for V and 8 bases for J; bases not matched to a gene: 14. Germline loops: CDR1 DFQATT, CDR2 SNEGSKA (reference sequence). This chain's CDR3 is CSARGERGVQDIQYF. The CDR3 DNA follows: TGCAGTGCCCGCGGGGAGCGGGGGGTGCAAGACATTCAGTACTTC.

This clonotype was seen repeatedly, ten times or more. V is TRBV7-9 and J is TRBJ2-2, with D maybe TRBD2 (7 bases). Per germline, CDR1 SEHNR and CDR2 FQNEAQ (reference sequence). The CDR3 length is 19 residues. V was cut by 5 bases and J by 5 bases, with 27 bases left in between. CDR3 coding DNA: TGTGCCAGCAGCCGGAGGGGGGGACAACTTAAAACGGAAACCGGGGAGCTGTTTTTT. As protein: CASSRRGGQLKTETGELFF. The entire variable domain, with the rest obtained from reference TRBV7-9 and TRBJ2-2, is as follows: DTGVSQNPRHKITKRGQNVTFRCDPISEHNRLYWYRQTLGQGPEFLTYFQNEAQLEKSRLLSDRFSAERPKGSFSTLEIQRTEQGDSAMYLCASSRRGGQLKTETGELFFGEGSRLTVL.

The chain employs TRBV20-1 and TRBJ1-2; D call uncertain. The CDR3 runs 14 residues. The germline CDR1 and CDR2 sequences are DFQATT and SNEGSKA (reference sequence). Deletions cut 1 base from V and 5 bases from J, with 14 bases between. CDR3 amino acids: CSARVAEATYGYTF. The CDR3 DNA is TGCAGTGCTAGAGTTGCAGAGGCCACTTATGGCTACACCTTC.

The sample holds many counts of this clonotype. The chain employs TRBV7-8 and TRBJ1-5; D not certain. V gave up 1 base and J gave up 4 bases, with 14 bases separating them. The CDR3 has 16 residues. Germline CDR1 is SGHVS and CDR2 is FQNEAQ. DNA for the CDR3: TGTGCCAGCAGCTTAGGTTTGTCTAGGGCTAATCAGCCCCAGCATTTT. As protein: CASSLGLSRANQPQHF.

This clonotype came up many times. The J gene is TRBJ2-7, the V gene TRBV12-3 or TRBV12-4; D call uncertain. CDR3 length equals 13 residues. The germline V and J ends were trimmed by 4 bases and 7 bases, with 14 bases remaining between them. The CDR3 region is CASSSGPSSEQYF. For the CDR3, the DNA is TGTGCCAGCAGTTCCGGGCCCTCGAGTGAGCAGTACTTC.

The J gene is TRBJ1-5, the V gene TRBV20-1; D may be TRBD1 (6 bases). The CDR3 runs to 14 residues. Germline V lookup: CDR1 DFQATT, CDR2 SNEGSKA (reference sequence). V lost 0 bases and J lost 6, with 12 bases in between. The CDR3 here is CSARDWGAGQPQHF. DNA for the CDR3: TGCAGTGCTAGAGATTGGGGGGCTGGTCAGCCCCAGCATTTT.

This clonotype was picked up many times. This chain joins TRBV5-1 and TRBJ2-3; TRBD2 agrees at 8 bases. This CDR3 is built from 15 residues. CDR1 is SGHRS and CDR2 is YFSETQ in the germline V gene. With V trimmed by 0 bases and J by 3 bases, 3 bases remained unmatched. CDR3 loop: CASSLGAGETDTQYF. CDR3 DNA: TGCGCCAGCAGCTTGGGAGCGGGGGAAACAGATACGCAGTATTTT. The entire variable domain, with the rest obtained from reference TRBV5-1 and TRBJ2-3, is as follows: KAGVTQTPRYLIKTRGQQVTLSCSPISGHRSVSWYQQTPGQGLQFLFEYFSETQRNKGNFPGRFSGRQFSNSRSEMNVSTLELGDSALYLCASSLGAGETDTQYFGPGTRLTVL.

The rearrangement links TRBV19 to TRBJ2-3; D tentatively fits TRBD1 or TRBD2 (5 bases each). V was clipped by 5 bases and J by 7 bases, with 19 bases between them. The CDR3 loop spans 15 amino acids. Germline CDR1 and CDR2: LNHDA and SQIVND (reference sequence). The CDR3 nucleotides read TGTGCCAGTAGTTCGGCCGGGACGTATTCTTATACGCAGTATTTT. It yields the protein CASSSAGTYSYTQYF.

The sample holds a few counts of this clonotype. The rearrangement joins TRBV7-3 to TRBJ1-1, with D uncertain. Trimming pared 4 bases from V and 4 bases from J, leaving 10 bases between. The CDR3 contains 13 residues. Germline CDR1 is SGHTA and CDR2 is FQGTGA. The CDR3 is CASSSTSGTEAFF. Written as DNA, the CDR3 is TGTGCCAGCAGCTCAACCTCGGGCACTGAAGCTTTCTTT.